This T cell receptor beta chain was profiled in a study of cytomegalovirus exposure and HLA in healthy donors. The PCR made use of 60 Vbeta and 13 Jbeta primers. TCRdb keeps only in-frame clones here, not all; method: immunoSEQ multiplex PCR. The sample lists 200,000 or so clones, over 65% occurring once. CDR3 length: 16 residues. The V segment lost 3 bases and the J segment 0 bases; nucleotides outside the gene matches: 6. The germline gives CDR1 SNHLY, CDR2 FYNNEI. The chain recombines TRBV2 with TRBJ2-7, with 9 bases matching TRBD2. The TCR was taken from a woman younger than 45 in good health and CMV-seronegative. Material for sequencing was PBMCs. CDR3 in amino acids: CASSDSRLAASYEQYF. The CDR3 nucleotides are TGTGCCAGCAGTGATTCCCGACTAGCGGCCTCCTACGAGCAGTACTTC. The entire variable domain, with the rest obtained from reference TRBV2 and TRBJ2-7, is as follows: EPEVTQTPSHQVTQMGQEVILRCVPISNHLYFYWYRQILGQKVEFLVSFYNNEISEKSEIFDDQFSVERPDGSNFTLKIRSTKLEDSAMYFCASSDSRLAASYEQYFGPGTRLTVT.